This TCR beta chain is drawn from a study of PD-1 blockade in classical Hodgkin lymphoma (dated by TCRdb to 2019 to 2021). Broadly, across the study: Nivolumab dosing was 3 mg/kg intravenously every 2 weeks, continuing until either disease progression or unacceptable toxicity. A peripheral blood immune signature of response to PD-1 blockade in classical Hodgkin lymphoma was defined using TCR beta sequencing and CyTOF. What the authors observed across the whole study: Baseline diversity similar to that of newly diagnosed patients was observed in trial patients achieving complete response, whereas significantly lower diversity was observed in partial responders and progressors. Baseline TCR diversity was reported to be lower in newly diagnosed patients than in healthy donors, and even lower in relapsed/refractory patients. Lower diversity was seen in patients whose nivolumab began less than 1 year after ASCT, and these patients were left out of later analyses so that immune reconstitution would not confound the results. A significant rise by C4D1 was seen in CD4+ but not CD8+ TCR diversity (p=0.0027 vs p=0.16), with the rise being most apparent in complete responders (p=0.02). Only a single clinical trial cohort was studied, and what caused the repertoire differences, possibly disease activity or prior therapy, remained undefined.

In the case of this clone: Its cognate antigen has yet to be identified. No much larger clone exists at a distance of one base, and base qualities are not known.

This sample's time point label indicates: cycle 4 day 1 (C4D1), after six to seven weeks of nivolumab. Every trial patient had relapsed following autologous stem cell transplantation, and prior brentuximab vedotin exposure was what differed among cohorts A, B and C. The trial cohort comprised 56 patients with relapsed/refractory classical Hodgkin lymphoma whose best overall responses were complete response, partial response or progressive disease. Single-agent nivolumab was administered to trial patients in the multi-cohort phase II CheckMate 205 trial. An independent review committee assessed best overall response using the 2007 International Working Group response criteria. PBMCs from the trial were collected at three points: immediately before nivolumab initiation (C1D1), and during therapy at cycle 2 day 1 and cycle 4 day 1. Peripheral blood was collected in 8 mL Vacutainer Cell Preparation Tubes, from which PBMCs were isolated by centrifugation and then cryopreserved.

Genomic DNA was isolated using the Qiagen DNeasy kit from unsorted PBMCs as well as from negatively selected CD4+ and CD8+ fractions. TCR beta CDR3 regions were subjected to amplification by immunoSEQ multiplex PCR with primers that anneal to V and J segments. A synthetic immune receptor repertoire was used to minimize amplification bias, and any residual bias was removed computationally once sequencing was done. Per the authors' processing: Custom Python scripts were used to quantify repertoire diversity as the Shannon entropy index. Unsorted, CD4+ and CD8+ repertoires were examined separately, except in combined analyses, for which CD4+ and CD8+ sequences were merged in silico. Clonal expansion was defined as a frequency increase of at least 2-fold after treatment compared with C1D1, and clones undetected at baseline were assigned a pseudocount of 0.5. Clones with 0 or 1 copy at C1D1 were classified as singleton clones, and clones with 2 or more copies were classified as non-singleton clones. Clones expanded in unsorted samples were assigned a CD4+, CD8+ or unknown annotation through matching of protein sequences in sorted samples from the same patient. Wilcoxon tests on paired samples were used to test diversity changes from C1D1 to C4D1. Held by TCRdb, this immuneACCESS table contains in-frame sequences only and omits some clones. Under half of the omission traces to an unresolved V gene where checked; the cause of the rest is unknown. The V and J calls and clone size are taken from that table; D and trimming were inferred from the DNA. A total of some 95,000 clones appear in this sample, about nine tenths of them only once. Of the sample, under 3.5% falls within the top ten clones.

CDR1 and CDR2 are drawn from the germline V gene: SGDLS, YYNGEE. The CDR3 numbers 15 residues from cysteine through phenylalanine. CDR3 DNA only is kept here, 45 bases in frame from base 1. V loses 6 bases, J loses 1 base, and the germline ends lie 15 bases apart. This TCR was recovered from a human donor with classical Hodgkin lymphoma. Source: peripheral blood mononuclear cells (PBMCs), taken before the fourth cycle of nivolumab. The chain uses TRBV9 and TRBJ2-3; the D gene is perhaps TRBD1, on 5 matching bases. Here the CDR3 is given as CASTSWGGGTDTQYF. The DNA reads TGTGCCAGCACCTCGTGGGGCGGAGGCACAGATACGCAGTATTTT.